Listed below are T cell receptor beta chains from one sample, sequenced in a study of T-cell reconstitution after alpha-beta-depleted transplantation in children. One entry per CDR3 protein, called by TCRdb with MiXCR from the PCR reads. Of 200,000 to 250,000 distinct CDR3 sequences in the sample, 11% were seen once. The material sequenced was PBMCs, taken before TCRalphabeta/CD19-depleted stem cell transplant. Receptor source: a child younger than two with acute myeloid leukemia, due to receive a stem cell transplant. Both conserved end residues are part of each CDR3.

TRBV27 16 CASSTRSARGPYEQYF
TRBV10-3 11 CAISSPGELFF
TRBV5-5 14 CASGPGLAYGELFF
TRBV12-3/TRBV12-4 17 CASSLVYRDPRTGELFF
TRBV11-2 13 CASSTQGRETQYF
TRBV24-1 11 CATSDPYGYTF
TRBV20-1 17 CSARDVSGRTSYNEQFF
TRBV5-1 18 CASSSRRGGGVLYNEQFF
TRBV29-1 13 CSVAGDSTDTQYF
TRBV12-5 17 CASGLAQAFGSYNEQFF
TRBV6-2/TRBV6-3 17 CASSRPLGASSYNEQFF
TRBV7-3 16 CASSLNGGGNTDTQYF
TRBV28 16 CASSILGLRLYNEQFF
TRBV27 13 CASSFGRSYGYTF
TRBV20-1 17 CSARGTSGKDGGDTQYF
TRBV7-9 13 CASSPRTHTEAFF
TRBV2 11 CASSGSTTQYF
TRBV28 14 CASSLGGLGGTQYF
TRBV24-1 11 CATPRRYEQYF
TRBV7-8 15 CASSLDRDGAYEQYF
TRBV5-6 14 CASSLGLTNTEAFF
TRBV2 11 CASSAPYEQYF
TRBV5-1 14 CASSLALVNTEAFF
TRBV9 15 CASSAQGGYDTEAFF
TRBV7-2 15 CASSLRGRAVGELFF
TRBV19 15 CASSMGTGPTWPQHF
TRBV20-1 15 CSARKTVGNWYEQYF